These 13 T cell receptor beta chains originate from one sample sequenced in a study of CD8 T cells in Susac syndrome. Random hexamers were used to reverse transcribe an amount of about 0.45 to 1 ug RNA. TCRdb called the immunoSEQ multiplex PCR reads again in MiXCR, with one record for every CDR3 protein. The sample contains under 150,000 distinct CDR3 sequences, approximately 94% of which appear only once. Sample: CD4+ T cells from PBMCs. The receptor source for this set is a human donor with multiple sclerosis.

The V gene is TRBV7-7, the J gene TRBJ2-5; 8 positions agree with TRBD1. The V gene's germline CDR1 is SSHAT and CDR2 FNYEAQ (reference sequence). V was clipped by 5 bases and J by 5 bases; unmatched bases: 4. The CDR3 contains 13 residues. CDR3 DNA sequence: TGTGCCAGCAGCCGACAGGGGCTGGAGACCCAGTACTTC. It yields the protein CASSRQGLETQYF.

The chain links TRBV15 to TRBJ2-7; D ambiguous. This CDR3 has 14 amino acids. CDR1 and CDR2 from the germline V gene are LNHNV and YYDKDF (reference sequence). V gave up 0 bases and J gave up 6 bases, with 12 bases separating them. CDR3 region: CATSRDRGNGEQYF. Here the CDR3 DNA reads TGTGCCACCAGCAGAGATCGTGGGAACGGCGAGCAGTACTTC.

V is TRBV6-5 and J is TRBJ1-5; no reliable D call. The germline V gene has CDR1 MNHEY and CDR2 SVGAGI. The length of the CDR3 is 13 residues. V was pared by 4 bases and J by 7 bases, with 11 bases between. This chain's CDR3 is CASSSQIEQPQHF. The CDR3 DNA follows: TGTGCCAGCAGTTCGCAAATAGAACAGCCCCAGCATTTT.

The chain combines TRBV19 with TRBJ1-2, with D uncertain. V gave up 6 bases and J gave up 4 bases, with 15 bases separating them. The length of the CDR3 is 14 residues. The germline V gene encodes CDR1 LNHDA and CDR2 SQIVND (reference sequence). CDR3 nucleotides: TGTGCCAGTAGGAGAACCCCGGCGGGCTATGGCTACACCTTC. Amino acids: CASRRTPAGYGYTF.

The rearrangement uses TRBV19 and TRBJ1-2; D perhaps matches TRBD1 (6 bases). Germline V lookup: CDR1 LNHDA, CDR2 SQIVND (reference sequence). The ends were cut back, 5 bases at V and 2 bases at J, with 9 bases in the middle. The CDR3 is made up of 13 amino acids. The CDR3 reads CASSSTGNYGYTF. CDR3 sequence (DNA): TGTGCCAGTAGTTCCACAGGGAACTATGGCTACACCTTC.

This chain links TRBV6-2 or TRBV6-3 with TRBJ2-3; a possible D gene is TRBD2 (6 bases). Germline CDR1 reads MNHEY; CDR2 reads SVGEGT. V was shortened by 5 bases and J by 6 bases, with 21 bases between the two germline ends. The CDR3 runs to 16 residues. In DNA form, the CDR3 reads TGTGCCAGCAGTCTTTTGATGGGGGACTCCAGGGATACGCAGTATTTT. Its translation is CASSLLMGDSRDTQYF.

This chain connects TRBV6-1 to TRBJ1-2; the D gene is possibly TRBD1 (5 bases). This CDR3 comprises 17 residues. V was trimmed by 5 bases and J by 5 bases, leaving 24 bases between them. Germline CDR1 is MNHNS and CDR2 is SASEGT. CDR3 sequence: CASSTHLPGRELYGYTF. CDR3 coding DNA: TGTGCCAGCAGTACCCACCTACCGGGACGAGAATTATATGGCTACACCTTC.

The chain employs TRBV12-3 or TRBV12-4 and TRBJ2-6, with D perhaps matching TRBD1 (6 bases). This CDR3 is built from 18 residues. V lost 5 bases, J lost 1 base, and 18 bases lay in between. CDR3 in DNA: TGTGCCAGCAGTCCATTTAATCCACAGGGATCTGGGGCCAACGTCCTGACTTTC. This gives the protein CASSPFNPQGSGANVLTF.

The chain combines TRBV2 with TRBJ1-5, with D perhaps matching TRBD1 (5 bases). Germline V gene data show CDR1 as SNHLY and CDR2 as FYNNEI. The CDR3 extends over 15 amino acids. V was cut by 3 bases and J by 0 bases, with 9 bases left in between. The CDR3 coding sequence is TGTGCCAGCAGTGAGGGGCACTATAGCAATCAGCCCCAGCATTTT. Its translation is CASSEGHYSNQPQHF.

Only one count was recorded for this clonotype. The chain carries TRBV3-1 and TRBJ2-2; D may be TRBD1 or TRBD2 (5 bases each). The CDR3 runs 16 residues. The V gene's germline CDR1 is LGHDT and CDR2 YNNKEL (reference sequence). Trimming pared 5 bases from V and 6 bases from J, leaving 19 bases between. The CDR3, as DNA: TGTGCCAGCAGCTGGGGCCGGGGTTACTCCGCCGGGGAGCTGTTTTTT. Protein: CASSWGRGYSAGELFF.

This clonotype was detected once. This sequence joins TRBV29-1 and TRBJ1-1; D ambiguous. This CDR3 spans 12 amino acids. In germline, CDR1 is SQVTM, CDR2 ANQGSEA. Deletions cut 5 bases from V and 5 bases from J, with 12 bases between. CDR3 sequence: CSVLGPKTEAFF. For the CDR3, the DNA is TGCAGCGTTCTTGGGCCGAAGACTGAAGCTTTCTTT.

The chain recombines TRBV5-1 with TRBJ2-3; tentative D call: TRBD1 (5 bases). V was cut by 2 bases and J by 6 bases, with 10 bases left in between. Germline CDR1 reads SGHRS; CDR2 reads YFSETQ. The CDR3 runs 13 residues. CDR3 residues: CASSFKGADTQYF. The CDR3 nucleotides are TGCGCCAGCAGCTTCAAAGGGGCGGATACGCAGTATTTT.

V and J are TRBV7-8 and TRBJ2-1; perhaps TRBD2 as D (5 bases). This CDR3 comprises 15 residues. Germline V CDR1 and CDR2: SGHVS, FQNEAQ. V lost 1 base to trimming and J lost 7 bases, with 14 bases between them. The CDR3: CASSLVGSTWNEQFF. The CDR3 DNA reads as TGTGCCAGCAGCTTAGTAGGGAGCACCTGGAATGAGCAGTTCTTC.